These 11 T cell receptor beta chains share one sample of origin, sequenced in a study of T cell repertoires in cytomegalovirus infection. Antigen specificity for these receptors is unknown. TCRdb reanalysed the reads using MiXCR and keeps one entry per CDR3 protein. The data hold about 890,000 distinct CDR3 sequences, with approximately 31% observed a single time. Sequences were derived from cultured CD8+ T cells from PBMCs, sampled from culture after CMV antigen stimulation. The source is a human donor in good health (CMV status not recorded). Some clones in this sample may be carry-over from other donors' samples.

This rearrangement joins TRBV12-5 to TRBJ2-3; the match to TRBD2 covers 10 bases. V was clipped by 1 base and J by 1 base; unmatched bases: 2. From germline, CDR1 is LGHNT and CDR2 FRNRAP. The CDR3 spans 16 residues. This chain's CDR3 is CASGLAGTSGTDTQYF. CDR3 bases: TGTGCTAGTGGTTTGGCCGGGACTAGCGGCACAGATACGCAGTATTTT. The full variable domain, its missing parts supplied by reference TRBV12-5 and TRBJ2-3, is DARVTQTPRHKVTEMGQEVTMRCQPILGHNTVFWYRQTMMQGLELLAYFRNRAPLDDSGMPKDRFSAEMPDATLATLKIQPSEPRDSAVYFCASGLAGTSGTDTQYFGPGTRLTVL.

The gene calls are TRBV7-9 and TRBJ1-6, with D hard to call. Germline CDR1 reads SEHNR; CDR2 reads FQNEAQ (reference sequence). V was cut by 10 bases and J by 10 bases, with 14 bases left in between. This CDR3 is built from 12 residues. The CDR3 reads CANRSPVSPLHF. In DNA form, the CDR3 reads TGTGCCAACAGATCTCCCGTCTCACCCCTCCACTTT.

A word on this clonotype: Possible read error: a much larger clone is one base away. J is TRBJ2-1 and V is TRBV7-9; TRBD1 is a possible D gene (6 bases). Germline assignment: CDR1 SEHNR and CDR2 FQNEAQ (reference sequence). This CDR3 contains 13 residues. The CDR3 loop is CASNLGGWDEQFF. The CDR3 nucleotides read TGTGCCAGCAACTTAGGGGGTTGGGATGAGCAGTTCTTC.

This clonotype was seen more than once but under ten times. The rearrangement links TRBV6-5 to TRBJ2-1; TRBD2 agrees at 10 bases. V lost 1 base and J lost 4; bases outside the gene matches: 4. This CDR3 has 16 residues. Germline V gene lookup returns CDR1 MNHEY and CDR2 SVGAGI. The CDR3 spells CASSYYGTSVYNEQFF. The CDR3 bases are TGTGCCAGCAGTTACTACGGGACTAGCGTTTACAATGAGCAGTTCTTC.

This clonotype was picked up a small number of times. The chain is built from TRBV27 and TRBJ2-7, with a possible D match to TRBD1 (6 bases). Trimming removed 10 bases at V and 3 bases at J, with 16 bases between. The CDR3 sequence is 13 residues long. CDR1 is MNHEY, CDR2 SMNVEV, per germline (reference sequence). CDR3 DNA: TGTGCCACCTCCACAGGGACATTCTACGAGCAGTACTTC. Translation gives CATSTGTFYEQYF.

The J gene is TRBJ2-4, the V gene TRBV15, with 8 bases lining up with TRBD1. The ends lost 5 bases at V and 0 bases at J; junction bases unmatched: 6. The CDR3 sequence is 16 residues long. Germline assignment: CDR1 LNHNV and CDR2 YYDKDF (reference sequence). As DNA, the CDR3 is TGTGCCACCAGCCTAGGGACAGGACTAGCCAAAAACATTCAGTACTTC. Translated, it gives CATSLGTGLAKNIQYF.

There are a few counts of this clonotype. CDR3 nucleotides: TGTGCCAGCAGTTTGGGGGGCCCTTGGGCTGGCTACACCTTC. Encoded protein: CASSLGGPWAGYTF. V gene TRBV6-1 combines with J gene TRBJ1-2; weak D call: TRBD1 (6 bases). Germline CDR1 MNHNS, CDR2 SASEGT. The V and J ends lost 5 bases and 7 bases respectively, with 17 bases between them. The CDR3 is 14 residues long.

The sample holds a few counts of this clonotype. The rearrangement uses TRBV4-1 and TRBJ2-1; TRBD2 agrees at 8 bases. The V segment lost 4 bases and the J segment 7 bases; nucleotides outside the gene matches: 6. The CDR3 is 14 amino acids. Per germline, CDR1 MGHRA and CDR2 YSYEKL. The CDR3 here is CASSPSGLGNEQFF. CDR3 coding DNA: TGCGCCAGCAGCCCGTCGGGACTAGGAAATGAGCAGTTCTTC.

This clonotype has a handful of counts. The CDR3 sequence is CATSRDWRPSAAGNTIYF. The CDR3 region has the DNA TGTGCCACCAGCAGAGATTGGAGGCCCTCAGCCGCTGGAAACACCATATATTTT. The V call is TRBV15, the J call TRBJ1-3; D unresolved. Trimming stripped 0 bases from V and 2 bases from J, with 17 bases between. The CDR3 has 18 residues. Germline CDR1 LNHNV, CDR2 YYDKDF (reference sequence).

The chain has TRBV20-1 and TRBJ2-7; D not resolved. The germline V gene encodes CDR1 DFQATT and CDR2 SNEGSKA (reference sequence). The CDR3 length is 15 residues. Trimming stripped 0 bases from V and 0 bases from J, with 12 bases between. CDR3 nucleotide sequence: TGCAGTGCTAGAGATATCCAGAAGGCCTCCTACGAGCAGTACTTC. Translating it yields CSARDIQKASYEQYF.

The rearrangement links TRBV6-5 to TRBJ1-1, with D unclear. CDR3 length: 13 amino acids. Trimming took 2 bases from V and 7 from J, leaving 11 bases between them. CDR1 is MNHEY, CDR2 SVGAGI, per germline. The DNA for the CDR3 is TGTGCCAGCAGTTACGGGCCCTGGGGTGAAGCTTTCTTT. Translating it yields CASSYGPWGEAFF.